This T cell receptor beta chain comes out of a study of T cell responses to AZD1222 COVID-19 vaccine (dated by TCRdb to the early 2020s). The study in broad terms: AZD1222 recipients whose second dose came at about 4 weeks and those whose second dose came at about 12 weeks were combined into one group, since spike-specific TCR depth and breadth did not differ between the two schedules. A total of approximately 250 trial participants underwent TCR sequencing, of whom roughly 210 had received two doses of AZD1222 and about 25 had received two doses of the MenACWY control vaccine. Trial participants were enrolled into age subgroups of 18-55, 56-69 and 70-plus years, which contained about 150, 28 and 57 TCR-sequenced participants, respectively. Beyond this particular receptor, the publication reports: In the small 56-69-year group, the increase in depth fell short of significance, most likely because of low power. Reportedly, close to half of the unique spike-specific TCRs recognized epitopes lying outside the regions that are mutated in the B.1.351 and B.1.1.7 variants. The whole spike protein was spanned by vaccine-associated CD4 TCRs, and dominant responses were seen in regions 160-218 and 743-854. Participants were mostly white British, with more females than males. The authors suggested clonal diversity may have been underestimated. Spike-specific TCR breadth and depth rose significantly after two AZD1222 doses compared with day 0 and with MenACWY recipients. Only a handful of AZD1222 recipients were SARS-CoV-2 seropositive at baseline, limiting conclusions about previously exposed vaccinees. Because no samples from the day 14 peak response were available, repertoires could be characterized only after the peak T cell response.

Sequences SEHNR (CDR1) and FQNEAQ (CDR2) are obtained from the germline V gene (reference sequence). Ends trimmed: V by 5 bases, J by 1 base; bases unmatched to a gene: 3. From the cysteine through the phenylalanine, the CDR3 covers 15 amino acids. Kept here is only the CDR3 DNA, which spans 45 bases and is read in frame from base 1. The CDR3 regions of human TCRbeta chains were analyzed by immunosequencing. The authors' analysis ran thus. TCRs in the repertoires were compared against a reference library of SARS-CoV-2-specific TCRs that had been generated with the MIRA antigen-specificity platform. Breadth was defined as the fraction of unique TCRs that were SARS-CoV-2-associated, and depth was defined as the fraction of total T cells that were SARS-CoV-2-associated. Each spike-specific TCR was assigned to its reactive spike region and to a CD4 or CD8 class using the MIRA data. Log10-transformed breadth and depth values were compared by one-way ANOVA with Sidak's multiple comparisons tests. Drawn from immuneACCESS, this table holds only the in-frame rearrangements with V and J called that TCRdb kept. Clones are partly lost; checked studies trace under half to an unresolved V gene and leave the rest unexplained. Clone size and the V and J calls come from that table; the DNA yielded D and trimming. Across this sample there are approximately 190,000 clones, with 94% seen only once. The ten largest clones add up to roughly 9.2% of the sample.

The intended sense of this specimen's time point label: baseline before first vaccination. The vaccinee samples were drawn from two UK trials, COV001 and COV002, one of which was a single-blind randomized controlled phase 2/3 trial testing AZD1222 (ChAdOx1 nCoV-19) in healthy adults. For TCRbeta chain sequencing, PBMC samples from trial participants were taken at day 0 and at day 28 after the second dose. Comment on this clone: The clone's antigen remains unknown. No base quality information exists; no much larger clone differs at one position.

The sequence was obtained from an adult in good health. Sequencing used peripheral blood, obtained on day 0 of AZD1222 vaccination. Here the chain combines TRBV7-9 and TRBJ2-3, and 10 bases in between align with TRBD2. In nucleotide form, the sequence is TGTGCCAGCAGCGTTGGACTAGCGGGCACAGATACGCAGTATTTT. It is translated as CASSVGLAGTDTQYF.